Given below is one TCR beta chain in context. The antigen it binds to is not known. No qualities accompany the bases; no much larger clone lies one base away. Donors were healthy HIV-negative adults with no recently reported acute infections or vaccinations. Every donor was a Caucasian adult living in Nashville, Tennessee, USA. Magnetic negative selection was used to enrich CD4+ T cells, after which naive cells were positively selected on CD45RA and the negative fraction became the memory subset. After blood collection by leukapheresis, PBMCs were isolated using Ficoll-Histopaque density gradient centrifugation and then cryopreserved in the vapor phase of liquid nitrogen. Purity and quantity of every magnetically sorted T cell population were checked by analytical flow cytometry. From each sorted fraction, genomic DNA was isolated and quantified by UV absorbance on a Nanodrop 2000c. These data belong to a study of shared clonotypes between healthy human individuals (dated by TCRdb to 2020 to 2021). About the full investigation: The cohort comprised two women and three men aged 18 to 49 years. For each donor, CD4 naive and CD4 memory were each given three plates, CD8 naive was given two plates, and CD8 memory was given one plate. To estimate repertoire size and how much clonotypes are shared between individuals, the study performed deep sequencing of blood TCR repertoires from 4 to 6 healthy adults. To increase sequencing depth and limit assay-specific biases, different laboratories used diverse techniques to prepare libraries and sequence TCR repertoires. Per donor, leukapheresis produced somewhere between about 0.85 and 10 billion PBMCs.

Overall results and qualifications from the work: About 5% of naive CD4, 3.5% of naive CD8, roughly 2.4% of memory CD4, and 0.4% of memory CD8 clonotypes were shared across several donors. Even with the large sequencing depth, rarefaction of the sorted-subset datasets indicated that sequencing was incomplete. Sampling was restricted to blood, and TCR repertoires in tissues likely differ from the TCR repertoires found in blood. The small number of donors limited the genetic and exposure-history diversity represented. Pairwise subsampling led to the expectation that sequencing depth would affect the degree of clonotype sharing among donors. Estimated clonotype richness was generally larger for naive than for memory subsets. Compared with non-shared clonotypes, the clonotypes found in all four sorted-subset donors had higher generation probabilities.

CDR1 SNHLY and CDR2 FYNNEI were looked up in the germline V gene. The CDR3 measures 15 amino acids from cysteine to phenylalanine. Here the CDR3 DNA is all that survives: 45 bases in frame from base 1. V trim: 7 bases; J trim: 7 bases; unmatched bases: 11. Using the deep immunoSEQ assay, multiplex PCR amplified TCR CDR3 regions from genomic DNA. Genomic DNA extracted from each cell subset was distributed evenly over all wells of several immunoSEQ 96-well plates, and each plate served as one replicate. For sorted subsets, each replicate PCR was loaded with 150 to 250 ng genomic DNA, equivalent to roughly 30,000 T cell genomes. Purified libraries were quantified with a Qubit 3.0 fluorometer, sized on a Bioanalyzer 2100, and re-quantified with the KAPA Library Quantification kit. Every immunoSEQ 96-well plate was sequenced on a separate single-read 150-cycle Illumina NextSeq 550 flow cell. In the source study's methods: Because the immunoSEQ output held only junctional sequences and lacked quality scores, the filtering could not match the filtering applied to full-length reads. To assign V/J genes and CDR3, sequences were annotated using PyIR, a Python wrapper for IgBLAST v1.9, with IMGT germline references. Reads with weak V/J assignments (E-value above 1e-6), missing CDR3, stop codons, out-of-frame junctions, or ambiguous translated residues were removed. A V3J clonotype was defined by an identical inferred V gene, J gene, and CDR3 amino acid sequence. To compute the percentage overlap between repertoires, the number of shared unique clonotypes was divided by the size of the smaller repertoire. Richness of each repertoire was evaluated using RTK rarefaction, the Chao1 estimator, and Recon v2.1 estimates of unobserved clonotypes. Generation probabilities were computed with OLGA for all TCRbeta clonotypes obtained by the gDNA method from a handful of donors. TCRdb took this table from immuneACCESS and kept in-frame rearrangements with V and J called. Such tables lack part of the clones; where checked against another copy, unresolved V genes explain under half of the gap, and the rest is unexplained. That table supplies the V and J calls and clone size; D and trimming were determined from the DNA. The sample records more than 2,000,000 clones, roughly nine tenths of which are singletons. In total, the top ten clones hold 0.14% of the sample.

Rearrangement joined TRBV2 to TRBJ2-7; 12 junctional bases match TRBD1. Input material: naive CD4+ T cells sorted from blood. Reading the label with the study, this specimen's cell subset or site is: CD45RA+ positively selected. The source of this sequence is a young man in good health. The CDR3 protein sequence reads: CASIRPGQGAGEQYF. The nucleotide sequence reads as follows: TGTGCCAGCATACGACCGGGACAGGGGGCAGGAGAGCAGTACTTC.